A single sample gave rise to the 30 T cell receptor beta chains below, sequenced in a study of beta chain features in type 1 diabetes. The whole isolated RNA underwent reverse transcription, so sequencing captured expressed TCRB transcripts. Here immunoSEQ multiplex PCR was the method, and the copy in TCRdb shows in-frame clones only, minus some. Among fewer than 300,000 clones listed, roughly 22% were seen once. General observations from the study: Researchers report that Type 1 diabetes patients had moderately but significantly shorter TCRB CDR3s across all four CD4+ subsets.

These TCRs' antigens remain unknown. Input material: naive CD4+ T cells from blood. The receptors were gathered from a woman aged 40 to 55 with type 1 diabetes.

This clone was detected a few times. The chain joins TRBV11-2 to TRBJ2-7; D might be TRBD2 (6 bases). Trimming took off 1 base at V and 4 bases at J, with 20 bases between the two ends. This CDR3 is built from 17 residues. Germline V lookup: CDR1 SGHAT, CDR2 FQNNGV. CDR3 region: CASSLVGSGAFRYEQYF. The CDR3 bases are TGTGCCAGCAGCTTAGTGGGTAGCGGAGCGTTCCGATACGAGCAGTACTTC.

The table lists this clone with a few counts. The chain combines TRBV30 with TRBJ1-2; the D gene is possibly TRBD1 (5 bases). Germline-derived CDR1 and CDR2 are GTSNPN and SVGIG (reference sequence). This CDR3 comprises 12 residues. V was trimmed by 0 bases and J by 7 bases, leaving 9 bases between them. The CDR3 spells CAWSVGEAGYTF. The CDR3 DNA reads TGTGCCTGGAGTGTAGGGGAGGCTGGCTACACCTTC.

This rearrangement joins TRBV29-1 to TRBJ2-7, with 7 bases lining up with TRBD1. The length of the CDR3 is 13 residues. Germline-derived CDR1 and CDR2 are SQVTM and ANQGSEA. V gave up 4 bases and J gave up 2 bases; unmatched junction bases: 5. DNA of the CDR3: TGCAGCGTTGTCAGGACAGGACCCTACGAGCAGTACTTC. This translates into CSVVRTGPYEQYF.

The table lists this clone with a few counts. The chain links TRBV4-3 to TRBJ2-3; the D is unclear. The CDR3 length is 14 residues. The germline V and J ends were trimmed by 0 bases and 9 bases, with 13 bases remaining between them. Germline loops: CDR1 LGHNA, CDR2 YSLEER. The CDR3 nucleotides read TGCGCCAGCAGCCAAGATGGCCCCATCCCGACGCAGTATTTT. This sequence encodes CASSQDGPIPTQYF.

The chain is built from TRBV28 and TRBJ2-3; TRBD1 aligns across 9 bases. CDR3 size: 14 residues. Germline V gives CDR1 MDHEN, CDR2 SYDVKM. J lost 6 bases, V lost 3 bases, and 4 bases had no gene match. The CDR3 DNA sequence: TGTGCCAGCAGTTTGGGACAGGGCATGGATACGCAGTATTTT. It codes for CASSLGQGMDTQYF.

The chain has TRBV5-4 and TRBJ2-3; 8 nucleotides match TRBD2. This CDR3 contains 16 residues. The V gene's germline CDR1 is SGHNT and CDR2 YYREEE (reference sequence). V gave up 4 bases and J gave up 2 bases; unmatched junction bases: 9. The CDR3 coding sequence is TGTGCCAGCAGCCGTACAGCGGGGGCCAACACAGATACGCAGTATTTT. Residues: CASSRTAGANTDTQYF.

This clone was counted a few times. The V gene is TRBV30, the J gene TRBJ1-5; D unresolved. Germline loops: CDR1 GTSNPN, CDR2 SVGIG (reference sequence). The CDR3 totals 14 residues. Deletions cut 4 bases from V and 6 bases from J, with 16 bases between. CDR3 loop: CAWTHATSGQPQHF. Here the CDR3 DNA reads TGTGCCTGGACCCACGCCACGTCGGGTCAGCCCCAGCATTTT.

The chain is built from TRBV11-1 and TRBJ1-2; TRBD1 is a possible D gene (5 bases). V was shortened by 5 bases and J by 6 bases, with 7 bases between the two germline ends. Germline CDR1 reads SGHAT; CDR2 reads FQDESV (reference sequence). The CDR3 consists of 11 residues. The CDR3 bases are TGTGCCAGCAGCGGGACTGATGGCTACACCTTC. Protein product: CASSGTDGYTF.

This chain joins TRBV6-5 and TRBJ2-3, with 7 positions matching TRBD2. This CDR3 contains 11 residues. The germline gives CDR1 MNHEY, CDR2 SVGAGI. V gave up 6 bases and J gave up 6 bases; unmatched junction bases: 0. CDR3 sequence reads: CASRRGDTQYF. The CDR3 DNA reads TGTGCCAGCAGGCGGGGGGATACGCAGTATTTT.

This clone was counted a few times. The chain recombines TRBV29-1 with TRBJ2-7; 9 bases agree with TRBD2. Trimming took 3 bases from V and 4 from J; bases not matched to a gene: 7. CDR3 size: 14 residues. Germline V gene lookup returns CDR1 SQVTM and CDR2 ANQGSEA. The CDR3 is CSVDGLAGSYEQYF. The CDR3 coding sequence is TGCAGCGTTGATGGGCTAGCGGGGTCATACGAGCAGTACTTC.

V gene TRBV2 combines with J gene TRBJ2-7, with TRBD1 as a possible D gene (7 bases). The CDR3 is 13 residues long. Trimming removed 8 bases at V and 5 bases at J, with 16 bases between. Germline V lookup: CDR1 SNHLY, CDR2 FYNNEI. CDR3 in DNA: TGTGCCAGCGGCACCGACAGGGAGGACGAGCAGTACTTC. It translates to CASGTDREDEQYF.

The V call is TRBV4-3, the J call TRBJ1-2; D perhaps matches TRBD1 (6 bases). The CDR3 is made up of 13 amino acids. V was pared by 0 bases and J by 8 bases, with 10 bases between. CDR1 is LGHNA, CDR2 YSLEER, per germline. The CDR3 spells CASSQDQQGGYTF. CDR3 nucleotide sequence: TGCGCCAGCAGCCAAGATCAACAGGGAGGCTACACCTTC.

The chain uses TRBV7-9 and TRBJ2-3; D remains unclear. The CDR3 runs to 15 residues. V dropped 5 bases and J dropped 1 base, with 13 bases sitting between them. The V gene's germline CDR1 is SEHNR and CDR2 FQNEAQ (reference sequence). DNA for the CDR3: TGTGCCAGCAGCCTAAGACTGTTCGGCACAGATACGCAGTATTTT. Its protein is CASSLRLFGTDTQYF.

The chain recombines TRBV29-1 with TRBJ2-7, with D perhaps matching TRBD1 (6 bases). CDR1 is SQVTM, CDR2 ANQGSEA, per germline. This CDR3 comprises 12 residues. V was shortened by 5 bases and J by 2 bases, with 10 bases between the two germline ends. The CDR3 DNA reads TGCAGCGTTCGGGACATCCCCTACGAGCAGTACTTC. Encoded protein: CSVRDIPYEQYF.

Here the CDR3 reads CASSEEGTGKLFF. The CDR3 DNA sequence: TGTGCCAGCAGTGAAGAGGGGACAGGAAAACTGTTTTTT. The chain employs TRBV2 and TRBJ1-4, with 8 bases that match TRBD1. The germline V gene has CDR1 SNHLY and CDR2 FYNNEI. This CDR3 is built from 13 residues. V was pared by 1 base and J by 10 bases, with 2 bases of the junction left unmatched.

This clone was seen a few times. The V and J genes are TRBV23-1 and TRBJ1-2, with D hard to call. TRBV23-1 is an ORF; its function is uncertain. Trimming shortened V by 4 bases and J by 5 bases, and 14 bases separated the two germline ends. This CDR3 spans 14 amino acids. The CDR3 here is CASSLRLTTYGYTF. CDR3 coding DNA: TGCGCCAGCAGTCTACGCCTTACCACATATGGCTACACCTTC.

This chain uses TRBV4-3 with TRBJ2-2, with D maybe TRBD2 (5 bases). The CDR3 loop spans 15 amino acids. Germline V gene data show CDR1 as LGHNA and CDR2 as YSLEER. V was clipped by 0 bases and J by 13 bases, with 18 bases between them. For the CDR3, the DNA is TGCGCCAGCAGCCAAGATTTCCTACTCGAGGGAGTGCTGTTTTTT. It yields the protein CASSQDFLLEGVLFF.

There are a few counts of this clone. The genes are TRBV30 and TRBJ2-2; D is possibly TRBD2 (6 bases). The CDR3 is 15 amino acids. The V end lost 0 bases, the J end lost 6 bases, and 14 bases lay between the germline ends. Germline V gene data show CDR1 as GTSNPN and CDR2 as SVGIG (reference sequence). The CDR3 protein is CAWSVPGVGSGELFF. In DNA form, the CDR3 reads TGTGCCTGGAGTGTACCGGGAGTCGGTTCCGGGGAGCTGTTTTTT.

The rearrangement joins TRBV28 to TRBJ2-7; 11 bases fit TRBD1. Germline CDR1 and CDR2: MDHEN and SYDVKM. The V gene end was trimmed by 5 bases and the J gene end by 3 bases; junction bases not matched to a gene: 9. This CDR3 has 16 amino acids. As DNA, the CDR3 is TGTGCCAGCAGTATTCCCGGGACAGGGGGGTTCTACGAGCAGTACTTC. This sequence encodes CASSIPGTGGFYEQYF.

This clone appeared a few times. The V and J genes are TRBV19 and TRBJ2-7; a possible D gene is TRBD2 (5 bases). CDR1 LNHDA and CDR2 SQIVND come from the germline V gene (reference sequence). The length of the CDR3 is 14 residues. The V end lost 3 bases, the J end lost 2 bases, and 11 bases lay between the germline ends. The CDR3 DNA is TGTGCCAGTAGTATTCAGCGGACCCCCTACGAGCAGTACTTC. Translation gives CASSIQRTPYEQYF.

CDR3 in amino acids: CASSLGQEGTEAFF. The CDR3 DNA is TGCGCCAGCAGCCTCGGACAGGAGGGGACTGAAGCTTTCTTT. The chain links TRBV5-1 to TRBJ1-1, with TRBD1 matching 7 bases. Germline values: CDR1 SGHRS, CDR2 YFSETQ. After removal of 4 bases from V and 5 bases from J, the junction contained 8 bases not matched to a gene. The CDR3 covers 14 residues.

V is TRBV7-9 and J is TRBJ2-7, with TRBD1 identical over 8 bases. CDR1 and CDR2 from the germline V gene are SEHNR and FQNEAQ (reference sequence). The CDR3 sequence is 12 residues long. V trimming: 5 bases; J trimming: 5 bases; junction bases outside the gene matches: 2. The CDR3 here is CASSLQGDEQYF. CDR3 DNA sequence: TGTGCCAGCAGCCTACAGGGGGACGAGCAGTACTTC.

The table lists this clone with a few counts. This rearrangement joins TRBV5-1 to TRBJ1-2; D not resolved. Trimming removed 0 bases from V and 6 bases from J, with 15 bases in between. The germline CDR1 and CDR2 sequences are SGHRS and YFSETQ. The CDR3 loop spans 15 amino acids. CDR3 residues: CASSLVARALDGYTF. Here the CDR3 DNA reads TGCGCCAGCAGCTTGGTTGCCCGCGCCCTGGATGGCTACACCTTC. The complete variable domain, with remaining parts taken from reference TRBV5-1 and TRBJ1-2, reads KAGVTQTPRYLIKTRGQQVTLSCSPISGHRSVSWYQQTPGQGLQFLFEYFSETQRNKGNFPGRFSGRQFSNSRSEMNVSTLELGDSALYLCASSLVARALDGYTFGSGTRLTVV.

Comments on this clone: The same CDR3 also results from other DNA sequences found in this sample. The genes are TRBV7-3 and TRBJ2-5, with 8 bases aligning to TRBD2. V was pared by 3 bases and J by 2 bases, with 5 bases of the junction left unmatched. The germline V gene encodes CDR1 SGHTA and CDR2 FQGTGA. The CDR3 is 15 residues long. In DNA, the CDR3 is TGTGCCAGCAGCTTGCTAGCGGGCCCTCAAGAGACCCAGTACTTC. Residues: CASSLLAGPQETQYF.

The gene calls are TRBV15 and TRBJ1-4, with D uncertain. Trimming took off 0 bases at V and 11 bases at J, with 10 bases between the two ends. This CDR3 contains 13 residues. Germline values: CDR1 LNHNV, CDR2 YYDKDF (reference sequence). CDR3 amino acids: CATSRDVTVKLFF. The CDR3 DNA sequence: TGTGCCACCAGCAGAGATGTCACGGTGAAACTGTTTTTT.

The chain joins TRBV9 to TRBJ1-2; D possibly corresponds to TRBD1 (6 bases). This CDR3 is 14 amino acids long. CDR1 and CDR2 from the germline V gene are SGDLS and YYNGEE. V lost 0 bases, J lost 1 base, and 7 bases lay in between. This CDR3 is CASSVADSNYGYTF. CDR3 nucleotides: TGTGCCAGCAGCGTAGCGGACAGTAACTATGGCTACACCTTC.

This chain connects TRBV5-8 to TRBJ2-7; a weak D match, TRBD2 (5 bases). V lost 2 bases and J 0 bases, leaving 9 bases between the germline ends. From germline, CDR1 is SGHTS and CDR2 YDEGEE. The CDR3 covers 14 residues. The CDR3 is CASSFRRSSYEQYF. The CDR3 bases are TGTGCCAGCAGCTTCCGGAGGAGCTCCTACGAGCAGTACTTC.

A few counts support this clone. The chain's CDR3 is CASRGDIEAFF. The CDR3 DNA reads TGTGCCAGCAGAGGGGACATTGAAGCTTTCTTT. J is TRBJ1-1 and V is TRBV2; D might be TRBD1 (6 bases). CDR3 length: 11 amino acids. The V end was cut by 6 bases, the J end by 7 bases, with 9 bases between. Germline CDR1 and CDR2: SNHLY and FYNNEI. The full variable domain, completed using reference TRBV2 and TRBJ1-1, is EPEVTQTPSHQVTQMGQEVILRCVPISNHLYFYWYRQILGQKVEFLVSFYNNEISEKSEIFDDQFSVERPDGSNFTLKIRSTKLEDSAMYFCASRGDIEAFFGQGTRLTVV.

This clone was counted a few times. The V and J genes are TRBV27 and TRBJ1-1, with D unresolved. V was shortened by 2 bases and J by 2 bases, with 9 bases between the two germline ends. There are 14 residues in the CDR3. Germline V CDR1 and CDR2: MNHEY, SMNVEV (reference sequence). The CDR3 is CASSLNGLNTEAFF. CDR3 DNA sequence: TGTGCCAGCAGTTTAAACGGACTCAACACTGAAGCTTTCTTT.

This clone turned up a few times. The rearrangement links TRBV29-1 to TRBJ2-1, with D uncertain. The CDR3 has 13 residues. V was shortened by 4 bases and J by 0 bases, with 7 bases between the two germline ends. Germline assignment: CDR1 SQVTM and CDR2 ANQGSEA. CDR3 DNA: TGCAGCGTTGCAACGAGCTCCTACAATGAGCAGTTCTTC. It codes for CSVATSSYNEQFF.